The rows below give T cell receptor beta chains drawn from one sample of a study of patients and donors after allogeneic stem cell transplantation. One entry per CDR3 protein results from TCRdb running MiXCR on the RT-PCR reads. The sample holds over 400,000 distinct CDR3 sequences, approximately 16% seen once. The sample taken for sequencing was blood, either unsorted or a sorted T cell fraction (not recorded which). These receptors originate from a human donor who was either an allogeneic HSCT recipient or a stem cell or donor lymphocyte infusion donor (not recorded which). It is not recorded whose cells these are; they may come from a transplant donor. Each CDR3 is given with its conserved first and last residue. The D gene is left open where the match is weak. The size field is filled for only some rows; it gives once, few, many or a size class.

CDR3nt: TGCGCCAGCAGCTTCAACCTCCGGGACTCCACCTACAATGAGCAGTTCTTC
CDR3aa: CASSFNLRDSTYNEQFF
v_gene: TRBV5-1
len: 17
d_gene: -
abundance: few
j_gene: TRBJ2-1

CDR3nt: TGTGCCGCGTTACAGGGGAACTATGGCTACACCTTC
CDR3aa: CAALQGNYGYTF
v_gene: TRBV12-3/TRBV12-4
len: 12
d_gene: TRBD1
abundance: many
j_gene: TRBJ1-2

CDR3nt: TGCAGCGTTGATGCAAACAATGAGCAGTTCTTC
CDR3aa: CSVDANNEQFF
v_gene: TRBV29-1
len: 11
d_gene: -
abundance: -
j_gene: TRBJ2-1

CDR3nt: TGCGCCAGCACCGGGCGGGGGGTGACGTCCAATGAGCAGTTCTTC
CDR3aa: CASTGRGVTSNEQFF
v_gene: TRBV5-1
len: 15
d_gene: TRBD2
abundance: few
j_gene: TRBJ2-1

CDR3nt: TGTGCCAGCAGCTTAGATACGGGGGGGGCCGCAGATACGCAGTATTTT
CDR3aa: CASSLDTGGAADTQYF
v_gene: TRBV7-2
len: 16
d_gene: TRBD2
abundance: -
j_gene: TRBJ2-3

CDR3nt: TGTGCCAGCAGTTACTCGGTAGGGGCGGGGAATGAGCAGTTCTTC
CDR3aa: CASSYSVGAGNEQFF
v_gene: TRBV6-2/TRBV6-3
len: 15
d_gene: -
abundance: many
j_gene: TRBJ2-1

CDR3nt: TGTGCCAGCACCCCCCTCGCGAGGGGATCCTCCTACGAGCAGTACTTC
CDR3aa: CASTPLARGSSYEQYF
v_gene: TRBV28
len: 16
d_gene: -
abundance: few
j_gene: TRBJ2-7

CDR3nt: TGTGCCACCAGCCTAGACACTGGCACAGATACGCAGTATTTT
CDR3aa: CATSLDTGTDTQYF
v_gene: TRBV15
len: 14
d_gene: -
abundance: -
j_gene: TRBJ2-3

CDR3nt: TGCGCCAGCAGCCAAGCAAGGGGGCAGGTTGGTGAGCAGTTCTTC
CDR3aa: CASSQARGQVGEQFF
v_gene: TRBV4-1
len: 15
d_gene: TRBD1
abundance: many
j_gene: TRBJ2-1

CDR3nt: TGTGCCAGCAGCATTCGGACAGAAGATCAGCCCCAGCATTTT
CDR3aa: CASSIRTEDQPQHF
v_gene: TRBV7-8
len: 14
d_gene: -
abundance: few
j_gene: TRBJ1-5

CDR3nt: TGCGCCAGCAGCTTGAGGCAGATGAACACTGAAGCTTTCTTT
CDR3aa: CASSLRQMNTEAFF
v_gene: TRBV5-1
len: 14
d_gene: -
abundance: -
j_gene: TRBJ1-1

CDR3nt: TGTGCCAGCAGGGAAGAGGCCTATGGCTACACCTTC
CDR3aa: CASREEAYGYTF
v_gene: TRBV2
len: 12
d_gene: -
abundance: -
j_gene: TRBJ1-2

CDR3nt: TGCAGTGCGCCGCAGGGAAACTATGGCTACACCTTC
CDR3aa: CSAPQGNYGYTF
v_gene: TRBV20-1
len: 12
d_gene: -
abundance: -
j_gene: TRBJ1-2

CDR3nt: TGTGCCAGCAGTTTAAGGTGGGGCGGTCAGTACTTC
CDR3aa: CASSLRWGGQYF
v_gene: TRBV28
len: 12
d_gene: -
abundance: few
j_gene: TRBJ2-7

CDR3nt: TGTGCCAGCTCAGCCACCAGGGGGAAGACAGATACGCAGTATTTT
CDR3aa: CASSATRGKTDTQYF
v_gene: TRBV18
len: 15
d_gene: TRBD1
abundance: -
j_gene: TRBJ2-3

CDR3nt: TGTGCCAGCAGCTTTCGACAGTCTGGAAACACCATATATTTT
CDR3aa: CASSFRQSGNTIYF
v_gene: TRBV7-8
len: 14
d_gene: -
abundance: few
j_gene: TRBJ1-3

CDR3nt: TGCGCCAGCAGCCAAGGAGGTGGGACAGGGAATTGGTATGAAAAACTGTTTTTT
CDR3aa: CASSQGGGTGNWYEKLFF
v_gene: TRBV4-3
len: 18
d_gene: TRBD1
abundance: -
j_gene: TRBJ1-4

CDR3nt: TGTGCCAGCAGCTATCAGGGAAGGGAGCAGTACTTC
CDR3aa: CASSYQGREQYF
v_gene: TRBV7-9
len: 12
d_gene: -
abundance: once
j_gene: TRBJ2-7

CDR3nt: TGCAGTGCTAGAGGAGCCTACTCCTACAATGAGCAGTTCTTC
CDR3aa: CSARGAYSYNEQFF
v_gene: TRBV20-1
len: 14
d_gene: -
abundance: -
j_gene: TRBJ2-1

CDR3nt: TGTGCCAGCAGTGACAGCCTCCCTGGGGCCAACGTCCTGACTTTC
CDR3aa: CASSDSLPGANVLTF
v_gene: TRBV25-1
len: 15
d_gene: -
abundance: -
j_gene: TRBJ2-6

CDR3nt: TGCAGTGCTCCGGACAGAAACACAGATACGCAGTATTTT
CDR3aa: CSAPDRNTDTQYF
v_gene: TRBV20-1
len: 13
d_gene: -
abundance: -
j_gene: TRBJ2-3

CDR3nt: TGTGCCATCAGTGAGTTCCCGGTCTACGAGCAGTACTTC
CDR3aa: CAISEFPVYEQYF
v_gene: TRBV10-3
len: 13
d_gene: -
abundance: -
j_gene: TRBJ2-7

CDR3nt: TGCGCCAGCAGCTTGGAAACAGGGTCTCTGGGCTACACCTTC
CDR3aa: CASSLETGSLGYTF
v_gene: TRBV5-1
len: 14
d_gene: -
abundance: few
j_gene: TRBJ1-2

CDR3nt: TGCGCCAGCAGTCCGGGACGCTTCAGTCGAGATCGCAGGGATGAAAAACTGTTTTTT
CDR3aa: CASSPGRFSRDRRDEKLFF
v_gene: TRBV5-1
len: 19
d_gene: -
abundance: -
j_gene: TRBJ1-4

CDR3nt: TGCAGTGCTACATCCACGGGACAATATAATTCACCCCTCCACTTT
CDR3aa: CSATSTGQYNSPLHF
v_gene: TRBV20-1
len: 15
d_gene: -
abundance: few
j_gene: TRBJ1-6

CDR3nt: TGTGCCACCAGTGATTTACCCGGGACAGGGATACGGGAGCAGTTCTTC
CDR3aa: CATSDLPGTGIREQFF
v_gene: TRBV24-1
len: 16
d_gene: TRBD1
abundance: few
j_gene: TRBJ2-1

CDR3nt: TGTGCCAGCAGCCAAGAACGTGCGGGAGGGACCGGGGAGCTGTTTTTT
CDR3aa: CASSQERAGGTGELFF
v_gene: TRBV3-1
len: 16
d_gene: TRBD2
abundance: -
j_gene: TRBJ2-2

CDR3nt: TGCAGTGCTAGAGATTGGGGGGATACGCAGTATTTT
CDR3aa: CSARDWGDTQYF
v_gene: TRBV20-1
len: 12
d_gene: -
abundance: -
j_gene: TRBJ2-3

CDR3nt: TGCAGTGCGCCTACTAGCGGGGGCGCCTACAATGAGCAGTTCTTC
CDR3aa: CSAPTSGGAYNEQFF
v_gene: TRBV20-1
len: 15
d_gene: TRBD2
abundance: -
j_gene: TRBJ2-1

CDR3nt: TGTGCCAGCAGTGAGCCCCCCTACGAGCAGTACTTC
CDR3aa: CASSEPPYEQYF
v_gene: TRBV2
len: 12
d_gene: -
abundance: few
j_gene: TRBJ2-7

CDR3nt: TGTGCCAGTAGTATTCACGCCAGACCCTACGAGCAGTACTTC
CDR3aa: CASSIHARPYEQYF
v_gene: TRBV19
len: 14
d_gene: -
abundance: few
j_gene: TRBJ2-7

CDR3nt: TGTGCCAGCAGTTCCCCATACACCGGGGAGCTGTTTTTT
CDR3aa: CASSSPYTGELFF
v_gene: TRBV28
len: 13
d_gene: -
abundance: few
j_gene: TRBJ2-2

CDR3nt: TGTGCCAGCAGTAAGGGGGCCTCCTACGAGCAGTACTTC
CDR3aa: CASSKGASYEQYF
v_gene: TRBV3-1
len: 13
d_gene: TRBD1
abundance: few
j_gene: TRBJ2-7

CDR3nt: TGCGCCAGCAGTCAATTGCCAGTCCAAATGGTGTTTTTT
CDR3aa: CASSQLPVQMVFF
v_gene: TRBV23-1
len: 13
d_gene: -
abundance: -
j_gene: TRBJ1-4

CDR3nt: TGTGCCAGCAGCCTAAGGACCATCACAGATACGCAGTATTTT
CDR3aa: CASSLRTITDTQYF
v_gene: TRBV3-1
len: 14
d_gene: -
abundance: -
j_gene: TRBJ2-3

CDR3nt: TGTGCCATCAGTGAGGAGACAGGGAACAATCAGCCCCAGCATTTT
CDR3aa: CAISEETGNNQPQHF
v_gene: TRBV10-3
len: 15
d_gene: TRBD1
abundance: few
j_gene: TRBJ1-5

CDR3nt: TGTGCCAGCAGCCACCTAGCGGAACGACAAGAGACCCAGTACTTC
CDR3aa: CASSHLAERQETQYF
v_gene: TRBV9
len: 15
d_gene: TRBD2
abundance: -
j_gene: TRBJ2-5